A selection of T cell receptor beta chains follows, all from one sample in a study of metastatic and nonmetastatic thyroid tumors. From the PCR reads, TCRdb re-called clones with MiXCR. The sample records about 14,000 clones, 30% to 35% being singletons. The sample comprised tumor tissue. Receptor source: a female donor with papillary thyroid cancer or a benign thyroid nodule (not recorded which). Some clones in this sample may be carry-over from other donors' samples. Both conserved end residues are part of each CDR3. The D gene is left open where the match is weak. Expanded clones get a size class; other rows say once, few or many, or leave the size out.

TRBD2	few	TRBV10-1	TRBJ2-1	TGCGCCAGCAGCCTAGCGGGAACCTACAATGAACAGTTCTTC	CASSLAGTYNEQFF
.	.	TRBV20-1	TRBJ2-1	TGCAGTGCTAGCTGGGTCAATGAGCAGTTCTTC	CSASWVNEQFF
TRBD2	.	TRBV11-1	TRBJ2-7	TGCGCCAGCAGCTTTCTCCGGACCGGGAGGGTGGATCCTTACGAGCAGTACTTC	CASSFLRTGRVDPYEQYF
.	medium-sized	TRBV11-1	TRBJ1-1	TGTGCCAGCAGCTTATTTTCGAACACTGAAGCTTTCTTT	CASSLFSNTEAFF
TRBD1	medium-sized	TRBV13	TRBJ1-1	TGTGCCAGCAGCTTAGCAGGGGGTAACACTGAAGCTTTCTTT	CASSLAGGNTEAFF
TRBD1	.	TRBV19	TRBJ1-2	TGTGCCAGTAGTATCAACTCCGCTGGGACAGGCTATGGCTACACCTTC	CASSINSAGTGYGYTF
.	few	TRBV12-3/TRBV12-4	TRBJ1-2	TGTGCCAGCAGCTCTTCAACTGACGGAATTATAGGCTACACCTTC	CASSSSTDGIIGYTF
TRBD1	many	TRBV5-5	TRBJ2-7	TGTGCCAGCAGCTTTCGGACAGGGGTAGTCTACGAGCAGTACTTC	CASSFRTGVVYEQYF
.	many	TRBV5-1	TRBJ2-6	TGCGCCAGCAGCGAGCCTGGTTTC	CASSEPGF
.	medium-sized	TRBV28	TRBJ2-7	TGTGCCAGCAGCCATCCCTGGACAGAGAGAAACTCCTACGAGCAGTACTTC	CASSHPWTERNSYEQYF
TRBD2	many	TRBV18	TRBJ2-5	TGTGCCAGCTCACCACTAGCGGGAGCTGGGGAGACCCAGTACTTC	CASSPLAGAGETQYF
.	many	TRBV2	TRBJ1-2	TGTGCCAGCACCCAGGGCTGGTATGGCTACACCTTC	CASTQGWYGYTF
.	.	TRBV20-1	TRBJ2-7	TGCAGTGCCTACGAGGAGGGTCCCTCCTACGAGCAGTACTTC	CSAYEEGPSYEQYF
.	large	TRBV4-2	TRBJ2-7	TGTGCCAGCAGCCAAGGGGGGGACGGGGGCTACGAGCAGTACTTC	CASSQGGDGGYEQYF
TRBD2	.	TRBV5-4	TRBJ2-7	TGTGCCAGCAGCACCGGGACTAGCGGGTACGAGCAGTACTTC	CASSTGTSGYEQYF